The 11 T cell receptor beta chains reported below all come from one sample, sequenced in a study of T cell repertoires in cytomegalovirus infection. TCRdb re-called the reads with MiXCR, one entry per CDR3 protein. The table lists 250,000 to 350,000 distinct CDR3 sequences, under 30% of them singletons. The sample was PBMCs. The receptors were gathered from a human donor in good health (CMV status not recorded). Some clones in this sample may be carry-over from other donors' samples.

V and J are TRBV30 and TRBJ1-1; weak D call: TRBD1 (5 bases). The CDR3 is 13 residues long. The ends were cut back, 0 bases at V and 7 bases at J, with 12 bases in the middle. Germline values: CDR1 GTSNPN, CDR2 SVGIG (reference sequence). Here the CDR3 reads CAWSVRGDREAFF. CDR3 nucleotides: TGTGCCTGGAGTGTACGTGGGGACCGTGAAGCTTTCTTT.

The rearrangement links TRBV27 to TRBJ2-6, with no clear D. Deletions cut 4 bases from V and 2 bases from J, with 12 bases between. Germline V gene data show CDR1 as MNHEY and CDR2 as SMNVEV (reference sequence). The CDR3 has 16 residues. For the CDR3, the DNA is TGTGCCAGCAGTTCGGACCGCCGTCCTGGGGCCAACGTCCTGACTTTC. Protein product: CASSSDRRPGANVLTF.

Ten or more counts support this clonotype. The rearrangement joins TRBV7-2 to TRBJ2-2, with 11 bases matching TRBD2. After removal of 7 bases from V and 7 bases from J, the junction contained 8 bases not matched to a gene. This CDR3 comprises 15 residues. In germline, CDR1 is SGHTA, CDR2 FQGNSA. CDR3 coding DNA: TGTGCCAGCACCCGGCAGGGACTAGCGGACGGGGAGCTGTTTTTT. Residues: CASTRQGLADGELFF.

The J gene is TRBJ2-3, the V gene TRBV20-1; 11 nucleotides agree with TRBD2. The ends lost 2 bases at V and 4 bases at J; junction bases unmatched: 2. The CDR3 contains 14 residues. From germline, CDR1 is DFQATT and CDR2 SNEGSKA (reference sequence). The CDR3 DNA follows: TGCAGTGCTAGATTAGCGGGAGGGCCAGATACGCAGTATTTT. Amino acid sequence: CSARLAGGPDTQYF.

V and J are TRBV15 and TRBJ2-3; perhaps D is TRBD1 or TRBD2 (5 bases each). Between the trimmed V and J ends, which lost 5 bases and 4 bases, there was a span of 16 bases. Germline CDR1 and CDR2: LNHNV and YYDKDF (reference sequence). This CDR3 spans 15 amino acids. The CDR3 loop is CATSEGRTRPDTQYF. In DNA, the CDR3 is TGTGCCACCAGCGAGGGACGGACGAGACCAGATACGCAGTATTTT.

This clonotype was recorded a few times. The chain couples TRBV7-9 to TRBJ2-5, with D hard to call. Germline CDR1 is SEHNR and CDR2 is FQNEAQ (reference sequence). Trimming left V 5 bases short and J 7 bases short, with 17 bases between. The CDR3 totals 14 residues. The CDR3 sequence is CASSPPGGLGTQYF. The CDR3 coding sequence is TGTGCCAGCAGCCCCCCGGGTGGTTTGGGGACCCAGTACTTC.

The rearrangement uses TRBV10-3 and TRBJ2-1, with D unclear. CDR1 is ENHRY and CDR2 is SYGVKD in the germline V gene. Trimming cost V 4 bases and J 6 bases, with 7 bases left between them. The CDR3 extends over 12 amino acids. The DNA of the CDR3 is TGTGCCATCAGTGCACAGCTCAATGAGCAGTTCTTC. This gives the protein CAISAQLNEQFF.

This clonotype was seen many times. This rearrangement joins TRBV7-9 to TRBJ1-4; D remains ambiguous. Per the germline V gene, CDR1 is SEHNR and CDR2 is FQNEAQ (reference sequence). The CDR3 contains 13 residues. Trimming stripped 5 bases from V and 8 bases from J, with 12 bases between. In DNA form, the CDR3 reads TGTGCCAGCAGCAGAGGGTTAGGGGAAAAACTGTTTTTT. Protein sequence: CASSRGLGEKLFF.

CDR3 nucleotide sequence: TGCAGTGCTGGGGGGACAGGGGGGTGGAGCACTGAAGCTTTCTTT. Translation gives CSAGGTGGWSTEAFF. The chain recombines TRBV20-1 with TRBJ1-1; 11 nucleotides align to TRBD1. This CDR3 region has 15 residues. Germline values: CDR1 DFQATT, CDR2 SNEGSKA (reference sequence). Trimming removed 5 bases from V and 4 bases from J; junction bases left unmatched: 9.

The J gene is TRBJ1-5, the V gene TRBV7-2; D uncertain. V dropped 3 bases and J dropped 7 bases, with 10 bases sitting between them. The CDR3 consists of 13 residues. CDR1 and CDR2 (germline): SGHTA, FQGNSA. CDR3 in amino acids: CASSLSLPQPQHF. For the CDR3, the DNA is TGTGCCAGCAGCTTGTCCCTCCCCCAGCCCCAGCATTTT.

The chain combines TRBV28 with TRBJ1-4, with 7 bases aligning to TRBD1. The CDR3 covers 14 residues. Germline V gives CDR1 MDHEN, CDR2 SYDVKM. V lost 5 bases and J lost 4; bases outside the gene matches: 4. CDR3 bases: TGTGCCAGCAGTCCGGGACAGAATAATGAAAAACTGTTTTTT. Amino acids: CASSPGQNNEKLFF.